This T cell receptor beta chain was documented in a study of T cell repertoires in aging, cancer and after chemotherapy. Multiplex touch-down PCR with TRB-A/B primers amplified rearranged V-D-J TRB sequences. TCRdb itself ran the multiplex PCR reads through MiXCR, one entry per CDR3 protein. The sample lists 2,500 to 3,000 distinct CDR3 sequences, 23% occurring once. Peripheral blood genomic DNA, not sorted cells or RNA, was the template. The CDR3 contains 13 residues. CDR1 MNHEY and CDR2 SVGAGI come from the germline V gene. V was trimmed by 7 bases and J by 2 bases, leaving 12 bases between them. This clonotype turned up a few times.

This clonotype was sampled from a human donor with a solid tumor. Source material: blood. V is TRBV6-5 and J is TRBJ2-7; D may be TRBD1 (5 bases). The CDR3 DNA sequence: TGTGCCAGCACAGGGCTACTCACCTACGAGCAGTACTTC. Translation gives CASTGLLTYEQYF.